This TCR beta chain was identified in a study of blood T cell repertoires in COVID-19. Generated by immunoSEQ multiplex PCR, the TCRdb table keeps only in-frame clones and is missing some. The top ten hold roughly 1.2% of the sample, which has 300,000 to 450,000 clones, around nine tenths seen once. V lost 5 bases, J lost 7 bases, and 21 bases lay in between. Germline values: CDR1 SGHTA, CDR2 FQGTGA. The CDR3 sequence is 15 residues long. Adults between about 18 and 89 years of age took part from 20 to 25 US areas. As concerns this clone: Other DNA sequences within the sample encode an identical CDR3.

The specimen was PBMCs or T cells enriched from blood (not recorded which). This receptor was identified in a woman between 18 and 29 years old who had recovered from COVID-19. This chain connects TRBV7-3 to TRBJ2-7; D possibly corresponds to TRBD2 (5 bases). CDR3 sequence reads: CASSPSAKGAREQYF. The DNA of the CDR3 is TGTGCCAGCAGCCCCTCGGCCAAGGGAGCAAGGGAGCAGTACTTC.